This entry lists 9 T cell receptor beta chains sequenced from one sample in a study of T-cell memory formation after mild COVID-19. TCRdb fed the 5' RACE reads into MiXCR, producing one record per CDR3 protein. The sample lists hundreds of thousands of distinct CDR3 sequences, roughly 20% occurring once. The sample consisted of PBMCs or a T cell subset sorted from them (not recorded which). The receptors shown here come from an adult woman who had mild COVID-19 (a few samples of this study predate the infection). Cell type and time point are not known.

The V gene is TRBV6-1, the J gene TRBJ1-4; TRBD1 matches at 8 bases. The CDR3 sequence is 17 residues long. Germline V gives CDR1 MNHNS, CDR2 SASEGT. V was clipped by 0 bases and J by 5 bases; unmatched bases: 8. The CDR3 loop reads CASSEAHRGAGNEKLFF. CDR3 DNA sequence: TGTGCCAGCAGTGAAGCGCACAGGGGGGCCGGGAATGAAAAACTGTTTTTT.

This clonotype was counted between two and nine times. The chain has TRBV4-2 and TRBJ2-3; 8 bases agree with TRBD2. V gave up 0 bases and J gave up 0 bases; unmatched junction bases: 11. The CDR3 consists of 19 residues. The V gene's germline CDR1 is LGHNA and CDR2 YNFKEQ. DNA for the CDR3: TGTGCCAGCAGCCAAGAGGTACTAGCGGACTACCTTAGCACAGATACGCAGTATTTT. This translates into CASSQEVLADYLSTDTQYF.

This clonotype has just a few counts. This chain links TRBV14 with TRBJ2-3; D may be TRBD2 (6 bases). CDR3 length equals 16 residues. V was pared by 1 base and J by 8 bases, with 19 bases between. Germline V lookup: CDR1 SGHDN, CDR2 FVKESK. The CDR3 protein is CASSQAGGTRISTQYF. CDR3 bases: TGTGCCAGCAGCCAAGCGGGCGGGACCCGAATCAGTACGCAGTATTTT.

This clonotype came up a few times. The chain employs TRBV7-8 and TRBJ2-7; 7 nucleotides agree with TRBD1. This CDR3 spans 13 amino acids. J lost 11 bases, V lost 0 bases, and 7 bases had no gene match. Germline V gene data show CDR1 as SGHVS and CDR2 as FQNEAQ. CDR3 DNA sequence: TGTGCCAGCAGCTTAGCGGGGACAGTAGTTGAGTACTTC. Translating it yields CASSLAGTVVEYF.

The chain couples TRBV6-5 to TRBJ2-1; D perhaps matches TRBD1 (6 bases). The CDR3 is 15 residues long. Trimming pared 4 bases from V and 9 bases from J, leaving 19 bases between. Germline V lookup: CDR1 MNHEY, CDR2 SVGAGI. For the CDR3, the DNA is TGTGCCAGCAGTTCGAACAGGGACCCACAGGGTGAGCAGTTCTTC. This translates into CASSSNRDPQGEQFF.

This clonotype has a handful of counts. The CDR3 protein is CASSVGPRDTQYF. CDR3 DNA sequence: TGTGCCAGCAGCGTGGGACCTAGGGATACGCAGTATTTT. This rearrangement joins TRBV14 to TRBJ2-3, with D perhaps given as TRBD1 or TRBD2 (5 bases each). Germline CDR1 and CDR2: SGHDN and FVKESK. The ends were cut back, 5 bases at V and 6 bases at J, with 12 bases in the middle. This CDR3 has 13 residues.

The V gene is TRBV7-9, the J gene TRBJ2-1; D is unresolved. V lost 5 bases to trimming and J lost 5 bases, with 7 bases between them. The length of the CDR3 is 12 residues. Germline values: CDR1 SEHNR, CDR2 FQNEAQ (reference sequence). As DNA, the CDR3 is TGTGCCAGCAGCAATAGACACAATGAGCAGTTCTTC. It codes for CASSNRHNEQFF.

The J gene is TRBJ2-2, the V gene TRBV11-2; D could derive from TRBD1 or TRBD2 (5 bases each). There are 14 residues in the CDR3. Trimming left V 3 bases short and J 5 bases short, with 10 bases between. CDR1 is SGHAT and CDR2 is FQNNGV in the germline V gene. The CDR3 DNA follows: TGTGCCAGCAGCTTTTCGGGGCCGACCGGGGAGCTGTTTTTT. Translating gives CASSFSGPTGELFF.

This clonotype was found a few times. The chain recombines TRBV7-9 with TRBJ1-2; D possibly corresponds to TRBD1 (6 bases). CDR1 and CDR2 (germline): SEHNR, FQNEAQ (reference sequence). The CDR3 extends over 13 amino acids. V was clipped by 7 bases and J by 4 bases, with 13 bases between them. The CDR3 DNA sequence: TGTGCCAGCACCCAGGGGAAGTTCTATGGCTACACCTTC. Translation: CASTQGKFYGYTF.